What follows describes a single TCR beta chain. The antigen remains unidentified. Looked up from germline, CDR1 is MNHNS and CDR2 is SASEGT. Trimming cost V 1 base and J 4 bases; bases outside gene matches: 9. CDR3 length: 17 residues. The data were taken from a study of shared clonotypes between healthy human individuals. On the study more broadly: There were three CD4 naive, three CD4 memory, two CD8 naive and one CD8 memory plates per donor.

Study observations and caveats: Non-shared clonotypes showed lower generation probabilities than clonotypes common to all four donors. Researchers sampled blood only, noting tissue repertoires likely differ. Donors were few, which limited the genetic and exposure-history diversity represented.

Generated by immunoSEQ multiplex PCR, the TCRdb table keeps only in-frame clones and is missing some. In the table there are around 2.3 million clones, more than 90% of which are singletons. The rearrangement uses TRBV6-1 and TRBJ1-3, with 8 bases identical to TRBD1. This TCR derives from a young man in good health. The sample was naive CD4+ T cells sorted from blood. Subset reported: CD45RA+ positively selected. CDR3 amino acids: CASSEGFTGGAGNTIYF. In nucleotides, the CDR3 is TGTGCCAGCAGTGAAGGATTCACAGGGGGTGCCGGAAACACCATATATTTT.